A selection of T cell receptor beta chains follows, all from one sample in a study of blood T cells in healthy people across ages. Each CDR3 protein is one row after TCRdb ran MiXCR on the 5' RACE reads. In the table there are about 800,000 distinct CDR3 sequences, about 46% of which are singletons. The source material was blood. The receptors shown here come from a man older than 75 in good health. Each CDR3 is given with its conserved first and last residue. D genes are given only for firm matches. Size tells how often a clone was seen (once, few, many) or the class of an expanded clone, and some rows leave it out.

TGTGCCAGCAGCTCCCCCCCTAGGGGGCTAGAGCAGTACTTC | CASSSPPRGLEQYF | NA | TRBD1 | TRBJ2-7 | TRBV11-3 | 14
TGTGCCAGCAGGGACAGCGGGAGGGACACAGATACGCAGTATTTT | CASRDSGRDTDTQYF | few | TRBD2 | TRBJ2-3 | TRBV6-6 | 15
TGCAGCTTCTCTACAGGGCTGAACACTGAAGCTTTCTTT | CSFSTGLNTEAFF | NA | NA | TRBJ1-1 | TRBV29-1 | 13
TGTGCCAGCAGCAAAGCTGCCAGTAGGGAGGGGGATGAGCAGTTCTTC | CASSKAASREGDEQFF | many | NA | TRBJ2-1 | TRBV9 | 16
TGTGCCAGCAGTTTACGGACAGGGTGGTACGAGCAGTACTTC | CASSLRTGWYEQYF | NA | TRBD1 | TRBJ2-7 | TRBV28 | 14
TGTGCCAGCAGCCCTAACCGGGGGAACGAGCAGTACTTC | CASSPNRGNEQYF | once | NA | TRBJ2-7 | TRBV7-6 | 13
TGTGCCAGCAGCTTAGATCGGGGACGGCCTTTGGGCTACACCTTC | CASSLDRGRPLGYTF | NA | NA | TRBJ1-2 | TRBV7-2 | 15
TGTGCCAGCAGCTTAGCCACGGGAGGGGGGGGCTACGAGCAGTACTTC | CASSLATGGGGYEQYF | NA | TRBD2 | TRBJ2-7 | TRBV7-2 | 16
TGTGCCAGCAGCGTAGCTCGGGACCCAAAGTCACCCCTCCACTTT | CASSVARDPKSPLHF | few | NA | TRBJ1-6 | TRBV9 | 15
TGTGCCAGCAGCCACGAACAGGGTCAAGAGACCCAGTACTTC | CASSHEQGQETQYF | NA | NA | TRBJ2-5 | TRBV7-9 | 14
TGTGCCAGCCGCAGGGGGCCGGCCACCGGGGAGCTGTTTTTT | CASRRGPATGELFF | once | TRBD1 | TRBJ2-2 | TRBV28 | 14
TGTGCCAGCAGGCAAAGGACAGGGAACTACGAGCAGTACTTC | CASRQRTGNYEQYF | NA | TRBD1 | TRBJ2-7 | TRBV6-1 | 14
TGCGCCAGCAGCCAAGTATCGGGACAGCTCTACGAGCAGTACTTC | CASSQVSGQLYEQYF | NA | TRBD1 | TRBJ2-7 | TRBV4-3 | 15
TGTGCCAGCAGTTCCCGGGACAGGGTATACAATGAGCAGTTCTTC | CASSSRDRVYNEQFF | many | TRBD1 | TRBJ2-1 | TRBV12-3/TRBV12-4 | 15
TGCGCCAGCAGCCAATCCCCCGTGAGCGGGGGCCGTCAGGGTACAGATACGCAGTATTTT | CASSQSPVSGGRQGTDTQYF | NA | TRBD2 | TRBJ2-3 | TRBV4-1 | 20
TGTGCCAGCAGCTTATTGACTAGCGGGATGGTGCAGTTCTTC | CASSLLTSGMVQFF | many | TRBD2 | TRBJ2-1 | TRBV7-2 | 14
TGTGCCAGCAGTTGGCAAAGGGGTGGCTACACCTTC | CASSWQRGGYTF | few | NA | TRBJ1-2 | TRBV12-3/TRBV12-4 | 12
TGCAGTGCTAGAGACAGCGGCGAAGAGACCCAGTACTTC | CSARDSGEETQYF | NA | NA | TRBJ2-5 | TRBV20-1 | 13
TGTGCCACCAGTGACGGGGACGGAGACTACGAGCAGTACTTC | CATSDGDGDYEQYF | few | NA | TRBJ2-7 | TRBV24-1 | 14
TGTGCCAGCAGTTCGGTGGGTTGGTCCTACGAGCAGTACTTC | CASSSVGWSYEQYF | NA | NA | TRBJ2-7 | TRBV27 | 14
TGTGCCAGCAGCTCCCTCAGCATTGTTTCGTACGGCTACACCTTC | CASSSLSIVSYGYTF | NA | NA | TRBJ1-2 | TRBV13 | 15
TGTGCCAGCAGCGGGGAAGGGGTGACGATTCAGCCCCAGCATTTT | CASSGEGVTIQPQHF | NA | NA | TRBJ1-5 | TRBV7-9 | 15
TGTGCCATCAGGAGGACAGTCAACGCTGAAGCTTTCTTT | CAIRRTVNAEAFF | once | NA | TRBJ1-1 | TRBV10-3 | 13
TGCGCCAGCAGCTCCGCTACAGGGGACGGTGAGCAGTTCTTC | CASSSATGDGEQFF | few | TRBD1 | TRBJ2-1 | TRBV5-1 | 14
TGTGCCATCAGCCAGGGGGCAGAGACTGAAGCTTTCTTT | CAISQGAETEAFF | NA | TRBD1 | TRBJ1-1 | TRBV10-3 | 13
TGTGCCAGCAGCCCCGGACAGGGGGCAATTGGTGCTTTCTTT | CASSPGQGAIGAFF | NA | TRBD1 | TRBJ1-1 | TRBV7-2 | 14
TGTGCCAGCAGTCACCGACTAGCAGTAAGAACAGATACGGAGTATTTT | CASSHRLAVRTDTEYF | NA | TRBD2 | TRBJ2-3 | TRBV12-3/TRBV12-4 | 16
TGCAGTGCAAGGACCGCCGTTAGTTCACCCCTCCACTTT | CSARTAVSSPLHF | many | NA | TRBJ1-6 | TRBV20-1 | 13
TGTGCCAGCAGCTTAGAAGGAAACTATGGCTACACCTTC | CASSLEGNYGYTF | many | NA | TRBJ1-2 | TRBV5-1 | 13
TGCAGTGCCAAGTCGTGGGGACCCTACAATGAGCAGTTCTTC | CSAKSWGPYNEQFF | NA | NA | TRBJ2-1 | TRBV20-1 | 14
TGCAGTGCGCCTGGACTAGCGGGAGGTTTCGCCTACGAGCAGTACTTC | CSAPGLAGGFAYEQYF | few | TRBD2 | TRBJ2-7 | TRBV20-1 | 16
TGTGCCAGCTCACTCACCCCGGGACATCGAAGGGGCTCTGGGGCCAACGTCCTGACTTTC | CASSLTPGHRRGSGANVLTF | NA | NA | TRBJ2-6 | TRBV18 | 20
TGCAGTGCTAGAGATTGGGGACAGGGGTCATCCGCAGATACGCAGTATTTT | CSARDWGQGSSADTQYF | NA | TRBD1 | TRBJ2-3 | TRBV20-1 | 17
TGTGCCACCAGTGACCCCGACAGCCGGACCTACAATGAGCAGTTCTTC | CATSDPDSRTYNEQFF | few | NA | TRBJ2-1 | TRBV24-1 | 16
TGTGCCAGCAGCTTAATCCCTGGACGGAGTCCCTACGAGCAGTACTTC | CASSLIPGRSPYEQYF | many | NA | TRBJ2-7 | TRBV7-3 | 16
TGTGCCAGCAGTGCCGCTAGCGGGGGGGCTTTCAGTGAGCAGTTCTTC | CASSAASGGAFSEQFF | few | TRBD2 | TRBJ2-1 | TRBV12-3/TRBV12-4 | 16